These 2 T cell receptor beta chains were all obtained from the same sample, sequenced in a study of brain metastases from non-small cell lung cancer. Produced via immunoSEQ multiplex PCR; TCRdb's table is partial and in-frame only. The profile shows roughly 2,500 clones, about 84% of them singletons. Sequencing was performed on primary lung tumor tissue. The receptor set was obtained from a donor at least 40 years old with non-small cell lung cancer.

To note about this clone: Other DNA sequences within the sample encode an identical CDR3. The chain is built from TRBV5-6 and TRBJ1-1; D perhaps matches TRBD1 (6 bases). The germline gives CDR1 SGHDT, CDR2 YYEEEE. V dropped 2 bases and J dropped 4 bases, with 21 bases sitting between them. The CDR3 is 17 amino acids. DNA of the CDR3: TGTGCCAGCAGCTTAGCTCTCCTCTCAGGGGAGGGCACTGAAGCTTTCTTT. It is translated as CASSLALLSGEGTEAFF.

The chain carries TRBV5-5 and TRBJ2-2, with TRBD1 matching over 7 bases. Germline values: CDR1 SGHKS, CDR2 YYEKEE (reference sequence). V lost 3 bases and J lost 0; bases outside the gene matches: 5. The CDR3 covers 16 residues. The CDR3 bases are TGTGCCAGCAGCTCAACAGGGGCCACGAACACCGGGGAGCTGTTTTTT. Residues: CASSSTGATNTGELFF.